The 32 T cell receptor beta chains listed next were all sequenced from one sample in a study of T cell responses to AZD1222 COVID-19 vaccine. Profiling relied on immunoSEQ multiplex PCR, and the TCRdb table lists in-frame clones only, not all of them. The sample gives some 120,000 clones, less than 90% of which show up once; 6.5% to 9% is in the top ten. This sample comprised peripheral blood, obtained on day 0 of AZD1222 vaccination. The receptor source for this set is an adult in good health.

The CDR3 DNA reads as TGTGCCACCAGTGATTTGCAGTGGGGGGATTTAGCGGGACCAGATACGCAGTATTTT. Residues: CATSDLQWGDLAGPDTQYF. This sequence joins TRBV24-1 and TRBJ2-3; the match to TRBD2 covers 8 bases. J was trimmed by 4 bases and V by 0 bases; bases with no gene match: 14. The CDR3 loop spans 19 amino acids. CDR1 and CDR2 from the germline V gene are KGHDR and SFDVKD.

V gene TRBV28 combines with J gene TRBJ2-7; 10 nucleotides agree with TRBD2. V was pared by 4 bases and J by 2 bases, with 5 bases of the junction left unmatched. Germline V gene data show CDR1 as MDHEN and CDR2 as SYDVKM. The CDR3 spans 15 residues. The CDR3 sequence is CASSSPSGGPYEQYF. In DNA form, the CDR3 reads TGTGCCAGCAGTTCCCCTAGCGGGGGCCCCTACGAGCAGTACTTC. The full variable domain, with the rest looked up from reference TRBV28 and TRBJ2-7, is DVKVTQSSRYLVKRTGEKVFLECVQDMDHENMFWYRQDPGLGLRLIYFSYDVKMKEKGDIPEGYSVSREKKERFSLILESASTNQTSMYLCASSSPSGGPYEQYFGPGTRLTVT.

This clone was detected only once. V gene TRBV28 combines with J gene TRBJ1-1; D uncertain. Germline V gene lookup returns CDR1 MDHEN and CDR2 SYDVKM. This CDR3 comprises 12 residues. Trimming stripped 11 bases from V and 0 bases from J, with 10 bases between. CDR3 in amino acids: CALGLMNTEAFF. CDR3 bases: TGTGCCCTCGGGTTAATGAACACTGAAGCTTTCTTT.

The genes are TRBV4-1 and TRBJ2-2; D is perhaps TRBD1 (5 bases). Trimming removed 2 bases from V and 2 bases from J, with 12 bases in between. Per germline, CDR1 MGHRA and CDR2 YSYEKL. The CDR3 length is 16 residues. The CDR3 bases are TGCGCCAGCAGCCAAAGACCAGGGCCCAACACCGGGGAGCTGTTTTTT. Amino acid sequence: CASSQRPGPNTGELFF.

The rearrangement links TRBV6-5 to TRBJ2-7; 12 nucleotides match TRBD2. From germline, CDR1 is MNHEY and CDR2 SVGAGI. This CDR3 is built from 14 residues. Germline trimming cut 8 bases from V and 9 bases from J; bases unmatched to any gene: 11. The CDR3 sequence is CASGETGTSGSQYF. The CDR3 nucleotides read TGTGCCAGCGGAGAAACCGGGACTAGCGGGTCGCAGTACTTC.

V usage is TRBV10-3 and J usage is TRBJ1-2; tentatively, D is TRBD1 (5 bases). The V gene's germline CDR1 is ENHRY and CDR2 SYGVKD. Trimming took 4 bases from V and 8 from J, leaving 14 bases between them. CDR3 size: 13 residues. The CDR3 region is CAISVGLGEGYTF. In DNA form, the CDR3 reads TGTGCCATCAGTGTGGGCTTGGGGGAAGGCTACACCTTC.

The CDR3 spells CASRPAFSSYEQYF. CDR3 DNA: TGTGCCAGCAGACCGGCATTTAGCTCCTACGAGCAGTACTTC. The chain joins TRBV7-2 to TRBJ2-7; the D is unclear. This CDR3 region has 14 residues. The germline V gene encodes CDR1 SGHTA and CDR2 FQGNSA. V gave up 6 bases and J gave up 0 bases, with 12 bases separating them.

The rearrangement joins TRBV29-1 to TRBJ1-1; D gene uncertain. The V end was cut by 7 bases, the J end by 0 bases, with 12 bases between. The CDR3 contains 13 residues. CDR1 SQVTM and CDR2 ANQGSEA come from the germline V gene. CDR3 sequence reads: CSAVRSLNTEAFF. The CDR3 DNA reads TGCAGCGCTGTACGGTCCCTGAACACTGAAGCTTTCTTT. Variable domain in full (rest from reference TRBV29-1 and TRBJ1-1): SAVISQKPSRDICQRGTSLTIQCQVDSQVTMMFWYRQQPGQSLTLIATANQGSEATYESGFVIDKFPISRPNLTFSTLTVSNMSPEDSSIYLCSAVRSLNTEAFFGQGTRLTVV.

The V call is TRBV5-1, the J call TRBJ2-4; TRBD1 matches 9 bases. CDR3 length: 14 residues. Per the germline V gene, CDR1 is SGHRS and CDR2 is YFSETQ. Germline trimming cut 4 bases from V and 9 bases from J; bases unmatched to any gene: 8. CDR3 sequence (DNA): TGCGCCAGCAGCCCCGGGACAGGGTCTCCCATTCAGTACTTC. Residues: CASSPGTGSPIQYF.

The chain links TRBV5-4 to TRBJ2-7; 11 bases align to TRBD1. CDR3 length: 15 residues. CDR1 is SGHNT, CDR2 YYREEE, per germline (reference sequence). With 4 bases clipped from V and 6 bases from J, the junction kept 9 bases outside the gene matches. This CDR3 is CASSPGTGGEGEQYF. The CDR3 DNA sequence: TGTGCCAGCAGCCCCGGGACAGGGGGAGAGGGCGAGCAGTACTTC.

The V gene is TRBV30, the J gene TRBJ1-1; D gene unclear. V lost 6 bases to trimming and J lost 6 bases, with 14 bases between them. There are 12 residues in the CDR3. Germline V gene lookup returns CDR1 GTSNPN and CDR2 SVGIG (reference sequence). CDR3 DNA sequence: TGTGCCTGTAAAGGTCGGGTTGCTGAAGCTTTCTTT. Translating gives CACKGRVAEAFF.

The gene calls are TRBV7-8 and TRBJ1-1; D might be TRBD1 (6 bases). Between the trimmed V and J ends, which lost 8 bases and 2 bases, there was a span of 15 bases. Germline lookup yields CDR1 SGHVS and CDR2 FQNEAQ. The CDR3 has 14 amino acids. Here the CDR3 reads CASAWGQGNTEAFF. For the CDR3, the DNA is TGTGCCAGCGCCTGGGGGCAGGGTAACACTGAAGCTTTCTTT. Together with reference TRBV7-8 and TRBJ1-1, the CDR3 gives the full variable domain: GAGVSQSPRYKVAKRGQDVALRCDPISGHVSLFWYQQALGQGPEFLTYFQNEAQLDKSGLPSDRFFAERPEGSVSTLKIQRTQQEDSAVYLCASAWGQGNTEAFFGQGTRLTVV.

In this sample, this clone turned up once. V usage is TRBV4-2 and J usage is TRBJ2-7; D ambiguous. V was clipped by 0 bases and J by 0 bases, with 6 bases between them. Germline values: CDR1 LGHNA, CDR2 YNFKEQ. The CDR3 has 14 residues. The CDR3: CASSQERSSYEQYF. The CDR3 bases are TGTGCCAGCAGCCAAGAACGGAGCTCCTACGAGCAGTACTTC.

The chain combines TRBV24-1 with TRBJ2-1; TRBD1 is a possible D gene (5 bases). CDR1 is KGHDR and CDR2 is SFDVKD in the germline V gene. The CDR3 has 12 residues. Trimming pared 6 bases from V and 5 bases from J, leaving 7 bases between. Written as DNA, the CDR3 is TGTGCCACCAGTATAGGGGACAATGAGCAGTTCTTC. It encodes CATSIGDNEQFF.

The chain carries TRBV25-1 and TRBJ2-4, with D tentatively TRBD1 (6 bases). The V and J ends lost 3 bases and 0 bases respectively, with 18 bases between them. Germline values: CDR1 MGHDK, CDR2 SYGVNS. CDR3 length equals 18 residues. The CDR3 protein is CASSDQGTNNLAKNIQYF. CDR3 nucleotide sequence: TGTGCCAGCAGTGATCAAGGGACAAACAATTTAGCCAAAAACATTCAGTACTTC.

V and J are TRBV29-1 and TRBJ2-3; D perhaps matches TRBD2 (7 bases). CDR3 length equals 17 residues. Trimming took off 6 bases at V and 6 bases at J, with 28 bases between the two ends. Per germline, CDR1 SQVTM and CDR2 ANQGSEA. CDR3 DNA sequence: TGCAGCGTCTCCATTCCGGCGGGGGCGCCAAGGGAGGATACGCAGTATTTT. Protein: CSVSIPAGAPREDTQYF.

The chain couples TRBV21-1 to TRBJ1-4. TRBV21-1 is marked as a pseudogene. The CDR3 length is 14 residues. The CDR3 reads CAIRRRATNEKLFF. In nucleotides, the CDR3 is TGTGCCATCCGCCGGCGTGCAACTAATGAAAAACTGTTTTTT.

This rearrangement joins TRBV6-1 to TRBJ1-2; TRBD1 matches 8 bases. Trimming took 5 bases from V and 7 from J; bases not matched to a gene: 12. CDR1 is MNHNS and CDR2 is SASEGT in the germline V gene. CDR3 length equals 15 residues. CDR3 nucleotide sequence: TGTGCCAGCAGTCCAGACAGTTTCCAGGGGGCTGGCTACACCTTC. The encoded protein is CASSPDSFQGAGYTF.

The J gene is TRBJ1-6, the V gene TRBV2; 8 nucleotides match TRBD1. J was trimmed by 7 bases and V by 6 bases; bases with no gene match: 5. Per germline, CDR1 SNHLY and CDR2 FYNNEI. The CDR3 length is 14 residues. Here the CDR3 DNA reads TGTGCCAGCAGGGGGACAGGAACAAATTCACCCCTCCACTTT. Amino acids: CASRGTGTNSPLHF.

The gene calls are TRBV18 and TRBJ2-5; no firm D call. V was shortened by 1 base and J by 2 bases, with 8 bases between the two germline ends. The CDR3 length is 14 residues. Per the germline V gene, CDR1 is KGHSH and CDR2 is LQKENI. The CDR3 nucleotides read TGTGCCAGCTCACCACGGGTAGGGCAAGAGACCCAGTACTTC. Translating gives CASSPRVGQETQYF.

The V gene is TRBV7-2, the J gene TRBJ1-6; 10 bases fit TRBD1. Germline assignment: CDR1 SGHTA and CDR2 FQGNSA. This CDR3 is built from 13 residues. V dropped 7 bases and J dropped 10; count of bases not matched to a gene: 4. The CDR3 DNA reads TGTGCCAGCAAGTTGACAGGGGGCTCACCCCTCCACTTT. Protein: CASKLTGGSPLHF.

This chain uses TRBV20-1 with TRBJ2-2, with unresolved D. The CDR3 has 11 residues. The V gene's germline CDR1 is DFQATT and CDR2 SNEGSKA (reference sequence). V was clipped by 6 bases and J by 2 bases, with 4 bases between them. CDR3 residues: CSAANTGELFF. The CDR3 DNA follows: TGCAGTGCAGCAAACACCGGGGAGCTGTTTTTT.

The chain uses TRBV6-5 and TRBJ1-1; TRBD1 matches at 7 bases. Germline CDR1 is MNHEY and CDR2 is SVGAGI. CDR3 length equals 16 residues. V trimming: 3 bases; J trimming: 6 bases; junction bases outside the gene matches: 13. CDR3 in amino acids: CASSYSIGTVIPEAFF. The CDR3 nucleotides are TGTGCCAGCAGTTATTCCATTGGGACAGTGATACCTGAAGCTTTCTTT.

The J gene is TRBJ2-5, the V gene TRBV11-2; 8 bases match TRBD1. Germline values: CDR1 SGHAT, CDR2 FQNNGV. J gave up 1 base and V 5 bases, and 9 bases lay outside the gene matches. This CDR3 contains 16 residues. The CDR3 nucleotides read TGTGCCAGCAGCAACGGACCTGGGACAGGCCAAGAGACCCAGTACTTC. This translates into CASSNGPGTGQETQYF.

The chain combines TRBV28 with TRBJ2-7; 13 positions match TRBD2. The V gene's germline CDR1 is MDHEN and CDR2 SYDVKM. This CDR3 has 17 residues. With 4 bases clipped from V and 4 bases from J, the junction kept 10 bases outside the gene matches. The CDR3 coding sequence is TGTGCCAGCAGTTCCCCCCCCCGACTAGCGGGGGGATACGAGCAGTACTTC. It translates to CASSSPPRLAGGYEQYF.

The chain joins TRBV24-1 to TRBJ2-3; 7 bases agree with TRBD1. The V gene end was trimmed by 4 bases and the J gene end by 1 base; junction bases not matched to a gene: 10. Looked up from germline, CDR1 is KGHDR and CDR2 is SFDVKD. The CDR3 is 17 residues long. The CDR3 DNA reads TGTGCCACCAGTGACCCGGGACAGCCTTGGGGCACAGATACGCAGTATTTT. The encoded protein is CATSDPGQPWGTDTQYF.

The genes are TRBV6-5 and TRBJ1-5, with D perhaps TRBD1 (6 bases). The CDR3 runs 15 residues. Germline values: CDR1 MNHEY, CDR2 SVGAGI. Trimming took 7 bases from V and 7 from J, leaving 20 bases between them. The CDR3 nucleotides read TGTGCCAGCAATGGTCAAGGAGGGGGGGGGCAGCCCCAGCATTTT. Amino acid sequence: CASNGQGGGGQPQHF.

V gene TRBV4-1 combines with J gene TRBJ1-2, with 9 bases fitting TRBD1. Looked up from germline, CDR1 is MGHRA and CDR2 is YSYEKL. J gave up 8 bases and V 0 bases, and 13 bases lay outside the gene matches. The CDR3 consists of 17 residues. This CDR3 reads CASSQDPGQGRFVGYTF. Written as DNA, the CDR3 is TGCGCCAGCAGCCAAGATCCGGGACAGGGACGATTTGTAGGCTACACCTTC.

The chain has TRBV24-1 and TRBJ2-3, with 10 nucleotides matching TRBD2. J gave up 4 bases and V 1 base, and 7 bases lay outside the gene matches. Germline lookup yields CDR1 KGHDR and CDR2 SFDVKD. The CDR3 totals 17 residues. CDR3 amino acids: CATSDLRASGSADTQYF. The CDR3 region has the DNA TGTGCCACCAGTGATTTAAGGGCTAGCGGGAGTGCAGATACGCAGTATTTT.

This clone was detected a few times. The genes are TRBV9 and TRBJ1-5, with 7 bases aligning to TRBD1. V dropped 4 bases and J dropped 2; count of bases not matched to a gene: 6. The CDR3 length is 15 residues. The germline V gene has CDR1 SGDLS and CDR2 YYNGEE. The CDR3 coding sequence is TGTGCCAGCAGCAAGGGGACAGAAGGCAATCAGCCCCAGCATTTT. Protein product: CASSKGTEGNQPQHF. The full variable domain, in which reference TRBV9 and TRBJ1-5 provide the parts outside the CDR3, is DSGVTQTPKHLITATGQRVTLRCSPRSGDLSVYWYQQSLDQGLQFLIQYYNGEERAKGNILERFSAQQFPDLHSELNLSSLELGDSALYFCASSKGTEGNQPQHFGDGTRLSIL.

The CDR3 spells CASSWGQGINEQYF. In DNA, the CDR3 is TGCGCCAGCAGCTGGGGACAGGGCATCAACGAGCAGTACTTC. V usage is TRBV5-1 and J usage is TRBJ2-7; 9 nucleotides agree with TRBD1. The CDR3 is made up of 14 amino acids. The V segment lost 3 bases and the J segment 5 bases; nucleotides outside the gene matches: 6. Germline V gene data show CDR1 as SGHRS and CDR2 as YFSETQ.

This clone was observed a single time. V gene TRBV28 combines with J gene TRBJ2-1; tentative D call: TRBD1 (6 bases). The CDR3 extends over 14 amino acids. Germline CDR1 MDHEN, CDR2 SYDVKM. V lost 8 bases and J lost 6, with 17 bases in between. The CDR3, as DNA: TGTGCCAGCTCAAATGGGGGCCAGGTCAATGAGCAGTTCTTC. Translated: CASSNGGQVNEQFF. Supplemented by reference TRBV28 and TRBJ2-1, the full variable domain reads DVKVTQSSRYLVKRTGEKVFLECVQDMDHENMFWYRQDPGLGLRLIYFSYDVKMKEKGDIPEGYSVSREKKERFSLILESASTNQTSMYLCASSNGGQVNEQFFGPGTRLTVL.